The rows below give T cell receptor beta chains drawn from one sample of a study of response to subunit inactivated influenza vaccine. TCRdb recomputed calls from the RT-PCR reads with MiXCR, one row per CDR3 protein. The data contain hundreds of thousands of distinct CDR3 sequences, about a sixth of them singletons. Source: PBMCs from blood, taken 12 days after vaccination. The receptor source for this set is a middle-aged man who received an inactivated influenza vaccine. The conserved cysteine and the conserved F or W are not part of the CDR3 here. The size entry is marked missing in some rows and otherwise reads once, few, many or a size class.

J	size	V	CDR3
TRBJ2-7	few	TRBV6-2/TRBV6-3	ACHSGSTYEQY
TRBJ2-3	many	TRBV5-1	ASSLAADPTDTQY
TRBJ1-1	.	TRBV20-1	SARTPPGNTEAF
TRBJ2-7	.	TRBV4-3	ASSQEWSSPSANEQY
TRBJ2-3	few	TRBV5-1	ASSLAIQGARPTDTQY
TRBJ2-1	few	TRBV28	ASTTVHSYNEQF
TRBJ2-1	.	TRBV5-5	ASSKGLGVNEQF
TRBJ1-1	few	TRBV12-3/TRBV12-4	ASSLGNLEAF
TRBJ1-5	few	TRBV12-3/TRBV12-4	ASSPRGVQPQH
TRBJ2-7	few	TRBV6-2/TRBV6-3	ASCRERGAYEQY
TRBJ2-7	many	TRBV29-1	SVEGGKGLHEQY
TRBJ2-7	few	TRBV6-2/TRBV6-3	ASSLPAGVGQY
TRBJ1-2	.	TRBV6-2/TRBV6-3	AAGYYAYT
TRBJ1-5	many	TRBV12-3/TRBV12-4	ASKPTGSSNQPQH
TRBJ2-3	few	TRBV4-2	ASREGPSTDTQY
TRBJ2-1	.	TRBV18	ASSARQGPGTSGRNEQF
TRBJ2-1	few	TRBV5-1	ASSARAGGRHNEQF
TRBJ1-6	few	TRBV12-3/TRBV12-4	ASSLQGYNSPLH
TRBJ2-3	few	TRBV3-1	ASRKGTASTDTQY
TRBJ2-3	few	TRBV10-3	AISALARGNTDTQY
TRBJ2-2	.	TRBV11-2	ASSLVTSGRMRSAGELF
TRBJ1-1	.	TRBV5-8	ASSRSPKNTEAF
TRBJ2-7	few	TRBV5-5	ASSLFTGQGAYEQY
TRBJ2-5	.	TRBV7-9	ASSRSLAGVETQY
TRBJ2-1	many	TRBV24-1	ATSERGPVLPGYNEQF
TRBJ1-5	.	TRBV7-2	ASSGRHNQPQH
TRBJ2-2	.	TRBV5-1	ASSKPGTGNTGELF
TRBJ2-1	few	TRBV7-2	ASSLGGGGTYNEQF
TRBJ2-1	.	TRBV20-1	SAETSGRPSYNEQF
TRBJ2-7	few	TRBV20-1	SARDLGGSSSYEQY
TRBJ2-5	few	TRBV11-1	ASSLAGVSNRQGETQY
TRBJ2-5	.	TRBV5-1	ASSLFRGHQETQY